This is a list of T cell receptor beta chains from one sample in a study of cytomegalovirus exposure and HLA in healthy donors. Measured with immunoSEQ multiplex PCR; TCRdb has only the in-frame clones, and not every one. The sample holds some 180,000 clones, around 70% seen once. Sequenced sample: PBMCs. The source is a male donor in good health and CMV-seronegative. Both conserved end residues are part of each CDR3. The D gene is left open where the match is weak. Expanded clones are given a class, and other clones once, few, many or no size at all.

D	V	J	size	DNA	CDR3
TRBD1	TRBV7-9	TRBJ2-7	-	TGTGCCAGCAGCTCGGGACAGTCCAACGAGCAGTACTTC	CASSSGQSNEQYF
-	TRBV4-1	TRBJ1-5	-	TGCGCCAGCAGCCCACAGATGAATAGCAATCAGCCCCAGCATTTT	CASSPQMNSNQPQHF
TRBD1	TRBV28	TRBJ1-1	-	TGTGCCAGCAGTTTCAGACAGGGGCGGACTGAGGCTTTCTTT	CASSFRQGRTEAFF
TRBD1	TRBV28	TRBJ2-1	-	TGTGCCAGTTTACAGGGGGCTGTTCAGAATGAGCAGTTCTTC	CASLQGAVQNEQFF
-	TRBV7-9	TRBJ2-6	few	TGTGCCAGCAGCCCAATGGACAGATGGGCCAACGTCCTGACTTTC	CASSPMDRWANVLTF
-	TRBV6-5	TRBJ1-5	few	TGTGCCAGCAGTGAAGAGGGCACGGTCCAGCTCCAGCATTTT	CASSEEGTVQLQHF
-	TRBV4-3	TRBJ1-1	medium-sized	TGCGCCAGCAGCCAAGATTCAGGGAGGGGAACTGAAGCTTTCTTT	CASSQDSGRGTEAFF
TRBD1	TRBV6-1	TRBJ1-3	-	TGTGCCAGCAGCGGTCAGGGGGCGCGGGGAAACACCATATATTTT	CASSGQGARGNTIYF
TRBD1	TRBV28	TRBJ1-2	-	TGTGCCAGTATGGACAGGGGCTATGGCTACACCTTC	CASMDRGYGYTF
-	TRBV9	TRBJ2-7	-	TGTGCCAGCAGCGTAGATGGCGGGACCTCCTACGAGCAGTACTTC	CASSVDGGTSYEQYF
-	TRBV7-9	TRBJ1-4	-	TGTGCCAGCAGTTCCTTGACCGGGACTAGTAATGAAAAACTGTTTTTT	CASSSLTGTSNEKLFF
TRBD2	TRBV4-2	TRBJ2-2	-	TGTGCCAGCAGCAACGAACTAGCGGAGGGGCTAGGGGAGCTGTTTTTT	CASSNELAEGLGELFF
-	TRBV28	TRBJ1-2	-	TGTGCCAGCAGTTTTAACAGGCGAAATTATGGCTACACCTTC	CASSFNRRNYGYTF
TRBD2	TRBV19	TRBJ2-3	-	TGTGCCAGTAGAGGGGCTAGCGGCCGCACAGATACGCAGTATTTT	CASRGASGRTDTQYF
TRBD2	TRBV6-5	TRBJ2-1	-	TGTGCCGGCCGACAGCGGGGGATCAATGAGCAGTTCTTC	CAGRQRGINEQFF
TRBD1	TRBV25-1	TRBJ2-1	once	TGTGCCAGCAGTGACCGGGACAGGGTGTTCTATGAGCAGTTCTTC	CASSDRDRVFYEQFF
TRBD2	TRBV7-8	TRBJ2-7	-	TGTGCCAGCAGCTCCCGACTAGCGGGACACGAGCAGTACTTC	CASSSRLAGHEQYF
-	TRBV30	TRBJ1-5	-	TGTGCCTGGAGTTATCAGGGATCGGTAAATCAGCCCCAGCATTTT	CAWSYQGSVNQPQHF
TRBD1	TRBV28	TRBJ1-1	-	TGTGCCAGCAGTTTGGCATTCGTTGGACAGGGGATCAACACTGAAGCTTTCTTT	CASSLAFVGQGINTEAFF
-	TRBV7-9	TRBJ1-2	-	TGTTCCAGCAGCTTAAGTGTCGGGGGCTACACCTTC	CSSSLSVGGYTF
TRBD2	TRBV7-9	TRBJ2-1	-	TGTGCCAGCAGCTTAGGTACTAGCGGGGGCAATGAGCAGTTCTTC	CASSLGTSGGNEQFF
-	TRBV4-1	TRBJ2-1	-	TGCGCCAGCAGCCAGTATGCGGGGCAGGGTAGCAATGAGCAGTTCTTC	CASSQYAGQGSNEQFF
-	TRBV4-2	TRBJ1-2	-	TGTGCCAGCAGCCAAGGTCTTGCAGGGGTGAATGGCTACACCTTC	CASSQGLAGVNGYTF
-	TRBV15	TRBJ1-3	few	TGTGCCACCAGCGCAGGCTCTGGAAACACCATATATTTT	CATSAGSGNTIYF
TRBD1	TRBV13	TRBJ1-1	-	TGTGCCAGCGGACAGGGGGCCGGCACTGAAGCTTTCTTT	CASGQGAGTEAFF
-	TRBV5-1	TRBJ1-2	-	TGCGCCAGCAGCGCGACGGACTTCAGTCCTGGCTACACCTTC	CASSATDFSPGYTF
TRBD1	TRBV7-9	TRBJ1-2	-	TGTTCCAGCAGCCAGAACTCGGGACAGGGGTCGAGCACCTTC	CSSSQNSGQGSSTF
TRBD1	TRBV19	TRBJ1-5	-	TGTGCCAGTAGGACGACAGGGCTAGACCAGCCCCAGCATTTT	CASRTTGLDQPQHF
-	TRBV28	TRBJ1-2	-	TGTGCCAGCAGTTCTAACGTCTATGGCTACACCTTC	CASSSNVYGYTF
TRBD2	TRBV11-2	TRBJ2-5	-	TGTGCCAGCAGCCCCAGCGGGGGGGGTTGGGAGACCCAGTACTTC	CASSPSGGGWETQYF
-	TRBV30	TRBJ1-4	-	TGTGCCTCTGACAGTACTAATGAAAAACTGTTTTTT	CASDSTNEKLFF